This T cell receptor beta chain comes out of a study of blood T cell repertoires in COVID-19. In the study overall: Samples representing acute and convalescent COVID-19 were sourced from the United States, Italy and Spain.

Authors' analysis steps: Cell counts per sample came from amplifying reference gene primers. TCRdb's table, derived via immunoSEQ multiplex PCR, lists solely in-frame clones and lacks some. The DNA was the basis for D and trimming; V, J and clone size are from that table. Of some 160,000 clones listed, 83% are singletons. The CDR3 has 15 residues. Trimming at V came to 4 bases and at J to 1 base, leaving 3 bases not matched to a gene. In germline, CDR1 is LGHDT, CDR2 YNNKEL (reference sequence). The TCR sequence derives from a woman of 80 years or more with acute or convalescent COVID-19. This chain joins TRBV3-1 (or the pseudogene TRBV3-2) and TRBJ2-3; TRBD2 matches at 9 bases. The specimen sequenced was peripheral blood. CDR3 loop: CASSPSGVGTDTQYF. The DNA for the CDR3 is TGTGCCAGCAGCCCTAGCGGGGTAGGCACAGATACGCAGTATTTT.